The present entry profiles one T cell receptor beta chain with its context. Antigen unknown. The repertoire was sequenced with immunoSEQ multiplex PCR; TCRdb's copy has only in-frame clones and lacks some. The table records about 4,800 clones, 86% of them present only once. This record belongs to a study of chemoradiotherapy in HPV16-positive cancers. Background on the study: Candidate HPV-specific clones and shared TCR motifs came from two HPV16-positive patients.

Study-wide findings and caveats: Candidate HPV-specific clones and E7-related TCR motifs grew in tumor during treatment.

Per the germline V gene, CDR1 is MNHEY and CDR2 is SVGAGI. J lost 7 bases, V lost 4 bases, and 6 bases had no gene match. CDR3 length equals 13 residues. This TCR came from a human donor with HPV-associated anogenital cancer. The sequencing used tumor tissue, collected from a patient who underwent chemoradiotherapy. The chain recombines TRBV6-5 with TRBJ2-7; 8 bases match TRBD2. CDR3 loop: CASSSPGGGEQYF. The CDR3 DNA reads as TGTGCCAGCAGTTCCCCGGGAGGGGGGGAGCAGTACTTC.